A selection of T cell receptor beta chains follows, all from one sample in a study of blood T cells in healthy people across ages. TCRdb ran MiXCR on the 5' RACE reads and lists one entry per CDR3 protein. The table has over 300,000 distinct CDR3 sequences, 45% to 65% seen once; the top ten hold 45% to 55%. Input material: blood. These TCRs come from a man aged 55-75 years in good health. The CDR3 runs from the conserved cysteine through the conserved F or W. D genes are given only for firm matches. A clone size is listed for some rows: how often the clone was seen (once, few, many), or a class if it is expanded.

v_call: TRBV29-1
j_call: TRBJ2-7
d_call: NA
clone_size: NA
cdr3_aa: CSIVEGARPYEQYF
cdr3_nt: TGCAGCATAGTGGAGGGGGCAAGGCCCTACGAGCAGTACTTC

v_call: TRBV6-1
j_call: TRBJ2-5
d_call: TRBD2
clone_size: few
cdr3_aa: CASSEAGGSQETQYF
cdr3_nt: TGTGCCAGCAGTGAAGCGGGAGGGTCCCAAGAGACCCAGTACTTC

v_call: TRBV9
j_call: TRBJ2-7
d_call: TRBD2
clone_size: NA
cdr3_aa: CASSARLASYEQYF
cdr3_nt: TGTGCCAGCAGCGCAAGACTAGCCTCCTACGAGCAGTACTTC

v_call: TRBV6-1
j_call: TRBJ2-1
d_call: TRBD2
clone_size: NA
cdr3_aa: CASMIGGSYNEQFF
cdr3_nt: TGTGCCAGCATGATCGGCGGGAGTTACAATGAGCAGTTCTTC

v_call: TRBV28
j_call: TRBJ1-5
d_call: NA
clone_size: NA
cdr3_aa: CASSLAHGSNQPQHF
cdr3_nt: TGTGCCAGCAGTCTTGCCCATGGCAGCAATCAGCCCCAGCATTTT

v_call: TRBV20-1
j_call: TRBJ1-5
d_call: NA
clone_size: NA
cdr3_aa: CSARRGVQGSQPQHF
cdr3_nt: TGCAGTGCTAGAAGGGGGGTACAGGGCAGTCAGCCCCAGCATTTT

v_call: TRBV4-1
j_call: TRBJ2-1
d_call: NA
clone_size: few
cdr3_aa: CASSQVARTNEQFF
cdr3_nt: TGCGCCAGCAGCCAAGTCGCCCGGACGAATGAGCAGTTCTTC

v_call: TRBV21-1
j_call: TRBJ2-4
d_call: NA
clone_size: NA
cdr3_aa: CASSKEGGGALAKNIQYF
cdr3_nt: TGTGCCAGCAGCAAAGAGGGCGGGGGGGCCCTTGCCAAAAACATTCAGTACTTC

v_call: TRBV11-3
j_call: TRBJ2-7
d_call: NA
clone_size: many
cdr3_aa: CASSPTVTGEQYF
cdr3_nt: TGTGCCAGCAGCCCGACAGTGACCGGCGAGCAGTACTTC

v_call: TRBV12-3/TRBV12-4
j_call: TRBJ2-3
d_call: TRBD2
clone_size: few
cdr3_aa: CASSQTGLAEALGTDTQYF
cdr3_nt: TGTGCCAGCAGCCAAACCGGACTAGCGGAGGCCCTCGGCACAGATACGCAGTATTTT

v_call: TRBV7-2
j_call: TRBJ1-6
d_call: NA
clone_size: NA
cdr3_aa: CASSLEGSGNSPLHF
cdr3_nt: TGTGCCAGCAGCTTAGAGGGCAGTGGAAATTCACCCCTCCACTTT

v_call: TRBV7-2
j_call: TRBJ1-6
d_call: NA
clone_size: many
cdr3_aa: CASSPLTGGPSTLHF
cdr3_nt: TGTGCCAGCAGTCCCCTGACGGGGGGGCCCTCCACCCTCCACTTT

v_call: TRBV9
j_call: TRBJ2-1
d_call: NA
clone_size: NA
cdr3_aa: CASSASDSSYNEQFF
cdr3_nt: TGTGCCAGCAGCGCTAGCGATAGCTCCTACAATGAGCAGTTCTTC

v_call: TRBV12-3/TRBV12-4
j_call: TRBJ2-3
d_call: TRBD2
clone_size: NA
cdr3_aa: CASSRSGSEDTQYF
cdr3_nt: TGTGCCAGCAGTCGTAGCGGGAGTGAAGATACGCAGTATTTT

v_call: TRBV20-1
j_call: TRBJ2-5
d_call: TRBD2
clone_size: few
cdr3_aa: CSGWASGGGETQYF
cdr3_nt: TGCAGTGGTTGGGCTAGCGGAGGAGGGGAGACCCAGTACTTC

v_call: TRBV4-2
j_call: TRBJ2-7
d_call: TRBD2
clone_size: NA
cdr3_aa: CASSGVGLAGLDEQYF
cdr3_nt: TGTGCCAGCAGCGGGGTCGGACTAGCGGGGCTAGACGAGCAGTACTTC

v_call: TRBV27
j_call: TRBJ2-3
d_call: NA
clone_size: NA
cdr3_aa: CASSLKSLGVTDTQYF
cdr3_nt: TGTGCCAGCAGTTTAAAGTCACTGGGAGTGACAGATACGCAGTATTTT

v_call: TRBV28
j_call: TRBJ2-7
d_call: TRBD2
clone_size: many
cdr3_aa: CATLPGTSGRYEQYF
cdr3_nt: TGTGCCACCTTGCCGGGGACTAGCGGGAGATACGAGCAGTACTTC

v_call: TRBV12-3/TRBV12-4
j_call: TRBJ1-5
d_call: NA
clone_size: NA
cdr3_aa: CASSGQHNQPQHF
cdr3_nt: TGTGCCAGCAGTGGACAGCACAATCAGCCCCAGCATTTT

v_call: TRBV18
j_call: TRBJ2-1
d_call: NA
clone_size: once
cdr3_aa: CASSPGSGTGSGEQFF
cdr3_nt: TGTGCCAGCTCACCGGGGAGTGGGACTGGGTCAGGAGAGCAGTTCTTC

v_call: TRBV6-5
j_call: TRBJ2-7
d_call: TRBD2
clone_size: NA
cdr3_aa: CASRKAPSGLSYEQYF
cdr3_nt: TGTGCCAGCAGAAAAGCCCCTAGCGGGCTCTCCTACGAGCAGTACTTC

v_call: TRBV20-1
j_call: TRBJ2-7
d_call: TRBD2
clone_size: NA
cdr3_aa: CSARLAGQNEQYF
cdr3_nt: TGCAGTGCTAGACTAGCGGGGCAGAACGAGCAGTACTTC